These 25 T cell receptor beta chains were sequenced from one sample in a study of T cell responses to AZD1222 COVID-19 vaccine. Here immunoSEQ multiplex PCR was the method, and the copy in TCRdb shows in-frame clones only, minus some. The table includes roughly 110,000 clones, about nine tenths detected once. Source: peripheral blood, taken on day 0 of AZD1222 vaccination. Receptor source: an adult in good health.

This chain uses TRBV7-9 with TRBJ1-1; 9 bases line up with TRBD1. This CDR3 comprises 16 residues. Germline values: CDR1 SEHNR, CDR2 FQNEAQ (reference sequence). Trimming removed 4 bases from V and 11 bases from J; junction bases left unmatched: 17. The CDR3 region is CASSWLRTGVVAEAFF. CDR3 in DNA: TGTGCCAGCAGCTGGTTACGGACAGGGGTGGTCGCAGAGGCTTTCTTT.

The chain is built from TRBV5-5 and TRBJ2-3, with a tentative D call TRBD2 (5 bases). Germline V gene lookup returns CDR1 SGHKS and CDR2 YYEKEE (reference sequence). This CDR3 is built from 14 residues. The germline V and J ends were trimmed by 0 bases and 5 bases, with 10 bases remaining between them. CDR3 in amino acids: CASSLGGVGDTQYF. CDR3 in DNA: TGTGCCAGCAGCTTGGGGGGAGTGGGAGATACGCAGTATTTT.

The rearrangement links TRBV6-5 to TRBJ1-2, with a tentative D call TRBD1 (6 bases). There are 12 residues in the CDR3. In germline, CDR1 is MNHEY, CDR2 SVGAGI. Trimming removed 10 bases from V and 8 bases from J, with 17 bases in between. This CDR3 is CATTQGNGGYTF. The CDR3 nucleotides are TGTGCCACGACACAGGGAAATGGAGGCTACACCTTC.

This chain connects TRBV7-8 to TRBJ2-7; D is possibly TRBD2 (6 bases). V shed 4 bases and J shed 11 bases, with 21 bases lying between them. CDR1 is SGHVS, CDR2 FQNEAQ, per germline. CDR3 length: 14 residues. CDR3 DNA sequence: TGTGCCAGCAGCTCGACGCTAGAATCTGGAGGGGAGTACTTC. This encodes CASSSTLESGGEYF.

The chain employs TRBV6-5 and TRBJ1-2, with a possible D match to TRBD1 (5 bases). The CDR3 totals 16 residues. CDR1 is MNHEY, CDR2 SVGAGI, per germline. V dropped 0 bases and J dropped 2 bases, with 13 bases sitting between them. CDR3 in amino acids: CASSYSIEGSNYGYTF. The CDR3 DNA is TGTGCCAGCAGTTACTCGATCGAGGGGTCCAACTATGGCTACACCTTC.

The rearrangement links TRBV5-1 to TRBJ1-5, with D maybe TRBD1 (5 bases). The CDR3 is 16 amino acids. The germline V and J ends were trimmed by 0 bases and 4 bases, with 14 bases remaining between them. The V gene's germline CDR1 is SGHRS and CDR2 YFSETQ. CDR3 sequence reads: CASSLDPLAGNQPQHF. The CDR3 DNA reads as TGCGCCAGCAGCTTGGACCCCTTGGCAGGGAATCAGCCCCAGCATTTT.

The chain joins TRBV5-1 to TRBJ2-5; D remains unclear. This CDR3 is built from 14 residues. Per the germline V gene, CDR1 is SGHRS and CDR2 is YFSETQ. Trimming stripped 4 bases from V and 5 bases from J, with 15 bases between. The CDR3 reads CASSRQNLRETQYF. The CDR3 DNA is TGCGCCAGCAGCCGCCAAAACCTCAGGGAGACCCAGTACTTC.

The J gene is TRBJ1-2, the V gene TRBV7-3, with D possibly being TRBD1 (5 bases). The CDR3 has 14 amino acids. In germline, CDR1 is SGHTA, CDR2 FQGTGA. Trimming removed 1 base at V and 8 bases at J, with 14 bases between. CDR3 sequence: CASSLSPGAPGYTF. DNA of the CDR3: TGTGCCAGCAGCTTAAGTCCCGGGGCCCCAGGCTACACCTTC.

This rearrangement joins TRBV5-1 to TRBJ1-6; 8 positions agree with TRBD1. This CDR3 comprises 16 residues. Germline V gives CDR1 SGHRS, CDR2 YFSETQ. The V and J ends lost 1 base and 6 bases, in that order; junction bases with no gene match: 6. The DNA for the CDR3 is TGCGCCAGCAGCTTGTTGGAGACAGGGGCTAATTCACCCCTCCACTTT. Encoded protein: CASSLLETGANSPLHF.

The CDR3 spells CASSLAGGSGETQYF. CDR3 nucleotides: TGTGCCAGCAGCTTAGCGGGTGGGAGCGGGGAGACCCAGTACTTC. The J gene is TRBJ2-5, the V gene TRBV7-6; tentatively, D is TRBD2 (6 bases). In germline, CDR1 is SGHVS, CDR2 FNYEAQ. The CDR3 sequence is 15 residues long. V lost 0 bases, J lost 5 bases, and 13 bases lay in between.

The chain couples TRBV6-5 to TRBJ1-1; TRBD1 aligns across 7 bases. Germline CDR1 and CDR2: MNHEY and SVGAGI. The V segment lost 5 bases and the J segment 6 bases; nucleotides outside the gene matches: 12. The CDR3 extends over 15 amino acids. The CDR3 nucleotides are TGTGCCAGCAGTAACCCCGGGCAGGGGGTCGCTGAAGCTTTCTTT. Its translation: CASSNPGQGVAEAFF.

The gene calls are TRBV6-5 and TRBJ1-5; 9 nucleotides agree with TRBD1. This CDR3 has 14 residues. The ends lost 10 bases at V and 5 bases at J; junction bases unmatched: 9. Germline V gives CDR1 MNHEY, CDR2 SVGAGI. The CDR3 spells CATRDRAGDQPQHF. In DNA form, the CDR3 reads TGTGCCACCCGGGACAGGGCAGGGGATCAGCCCCAGCATTTT.

This chain joins TRBV30 and TRBJ2-4; possible D gene TRBD1, 5 bases. This CDR3 comprises 14 residues. The germline V gene has CDR1 GTSNPN and CDR2 SVGIG (reference sequence). The V end was cut by 0 bases, the J end by 3 bases, with 9 bases between. The CDR3 here is CAWSVGAGKNIQYF. CDR3 coding DNA: TGTGCCTGGAGTGTAGGGGCTGGCAAAAACATTCAGTACTTC.

This clone has only one observation. This sequence joins TRBV19 and TRBJ1-6; D unclear. Trimming took 3 bases from V and 0 from J, leaving 15 bases between them. The CDR3 runs to 18 residues. Germline CDR1 reads LNHDA; CDR2 reads SQIVND (reference sequence). Here the CDR3 reads CASSMCEGPSSYNSPLHF. CDR3 nucleotides: TGTGCCAGTAGTATGTGTGAGGGCCCAAGCTCCTATAATTCACCCCTCCACTTT.

The V gene is TRBV19, the J gene TRBJ1-5, with D unclear. V lost 1 base, J lost 1 base, and 11 bases lay in between. Germline CDR1 and CDR2: LNHDA and SQIVND (reference sequence). CDR3 length: 16 residues. CDR3 loop: CASSIGLGGSNQPQHF. In DNA form, the CDR3 reads TGTGCCAGTAGTATAGGATTAGGAGGGAGCAATCAGCCCCAGCATTTT. Supplemented by reference TRBV19 and TRBJ1-5, the full variable domain reads DGGITQSPKYLFRKEGQNVTLSCEQNLNHDAMYWYRQDPGQGLRLIYYSQIVNDFQKGDIAEGYSVSREKKESFPLTVTSAQKNPTAFYLCASSIGLGGSNQPQHFGDGTRLSIL.

The chain carries TRBV5-1 and TRBJ1-2, with 8 bases matching TRBD1. The CDR3 consists of 16 residues. V shed 0 bases and J 6 bases; nucleotides not matched to a gene: 10. Per germline, CDR1 SGHRS and CDR2 YFSETQ. CDR3 sequence (DNA): TGCGCCAGCAGCTTGGCGGGGACAGGCTCAGAGAATGGCTACACCTTC. Translated, it gives CASSLAGTGSENGYTF. The full variable domain, rest sourced from reference TRBV5-1 and TRBJ1-2, is KAGVTQTPRYLIKTRGQQVTLSCSPISGHRSVSWYQQTPGQGLQFLFEYFSETQRNKGNFPGRFSGRQFSNSRSEMNVSTLELGDSALYLCASSLAGTGSENGYTFGSGTRLTVV.

V and J are TRBV24-1 and TRBJ2-3; TRBD2 matches at 7 bases. Per the germline V gene, CDR1 is KGHDR and CDR2 is SFDVKD. The CDR3 loop spans 14 amino acids. J lost 2 bases, V lost 6 bases, and 4 bases had no gene match. The CDR3 sequence is CATSSGGFTDTQYF. CDR3 bases: TGTGCCACCAGTTCCGGGGGGTTCACAGATACGCAGTATTTT.

V usage is TRBV7-2 and J usage is TRBJ2-7; 8 nucleotides line up with TRBD1. CDR1 and CDR2 (germline): SGHTA, FQGNSA. The V and J ends lost 1 base and 7 bases, in that order; junction bases with no gene match: 3. CDR3 size: 13 residues. This CDR3 is CASSLDRGREQYF. CDR3 sequence (DNA): TGTGCCAGCAGCTTAGACAGGGGGAGGGAGCAGTACTTC.

The chain uses TRBV5-8 and TRBJ2-5, with a weak D call TRBD1 (5 bases). V was shortened by 4 bases and J by 9 bases, with 13 bases between the two germline ends. Germline loops: CDR1 SGHTS, CDR2 YDEGEE. CDR3 size: 12 residues. CDR3 sequence (DNA): TGTGCCAGCAGCCCCGAAGGGGTATCCCAGTACTTC. Its translation is CASSPEGVSQYF.

This rearrangement joins TRBV15 to TRBJ1-2; tentative D call: TRBD1 (5 bases). Per the germline V gene, CDR1 is LNHNV and CDR2 is YYDKDF (reference sequence). CDR3 length: 14 residues. The V end lost 0 bases, the J end lost 5 bases, and 10 bases lay between the germline ends. The CDR3 sequence is CATSRDQGGYGYTF. The DNA for the CDR3 is TGTGCCACCAGCAGAGATCAGGGAGGGTATGGCTACACCTTC.

The chain has TRBV4-1 and TRBJ2-2; D not certain. The CDR3 has 13 residues. V shed 4 bases and J shed 0 bases, with 3 bases lying between them. Germline V lookup: CDR1 MGHRA, CDR2 YSYEKL. The CDR3 bases are TGCGCCAGCAGCCTACCGAACACCGGGGAGCTGTTTTTT. It codes for CASSLPNTGELFF.

The V and J genes are TRBV4-2 and TRBJ2-5; the match to TRBD2 covers 8 bases. Losses at the gene ends were 4 bases for V and 7 bases for J; bases not matched to a gene: 5. The CDR3 length is 13 residues. Germline CDR1 LGHNA, CDR2 YNFKEQ. As DNA, the CDR3 is TGTGCCAGCAGCCTGGAACGGGAGGGGACCCAGTACTTC. Translating gives CASSLEREGTQYF.

V is TRBV12-3 or TRBV12-4 and J is TRBJ2-1; D is uncertain. The CDR3 totals 13 residues. Trimming stripped 4 bases from V and 3 bases from J, with 7 bases between. The CDR3 reads CASSWNNYNEQFF. The CDR3 DNA follows: TGTGCCAGCAGTTGGAACAACTACAATGAGCAGTTCTTC.

The chain recombines TRBV7-8 with TRBJ1-5, with TRBD1 as a possible D gene (5 bases). Germline V gene lookup returns CDR1 SGHVS and CDR2 FQNEAQ. There are 15 residues in the CDR3. V lost 3 bases and J 1 base, leaving 10 bases between the germline ends. The CDR3 DNA follows: TGTGCCAGCAGCTTCGCAGGGACGAGCAATCAGCCCCAGCATTTT. This gives the protein CASSFAGTSNQPQHF. The entire variable domain, with the rest obtained from reference TRBV7-8 and TRBJ1-5, is as follows: GAGVSQSPRYKVAKRGQDVALRCDPISGHVSLFWYQQALGQGPEFLTYFQNEAQLDKSGLPSDRFFAERPEGSVSTLKIQRTQQEDSAVYLCASSFAGTSNQPQHFGDGTRLSIL.

The rearrangement joins TRBV15 to TRBJ1-1; D is possibly TRBD1 (5 bases). Germline V gene sequence: CDR1 LNHNV, CDR2 YYDKDF (reference sequence). The CDR3 consists of 16 residues. The V end was cut by 0 bases, the J end by 4 bases, with 15 bases between. The CDR3 reads CATSRDWGRGSTEAFF. CDR3 coding DNA: TGTGCCACCAGCAGAGATTGGGGGAGGGGAAGCACTGAAGCTTTCTTT.